Listed below are T cell receptor beta chains from one sample, sequenced in a study of blood T cells in healthy people across ages. From the 5' RACE reads, TCRdb called clonotypes with MiXCR, one entry per CDR3 protein. The repertoire consists of approximately 760,000 distinct CDR3 sequences, with just under 25% occurring once and the leading ten covering 8% to 10%. The sample also formed part of further work on T cells of mothers and their children.

Sequencing used blood. These TCRs come from a boy under 18 in good health. Each CDR3 is given with its conserved first and last residue. D genes are given only for firm matches. Not every row has a clone size; where given, it reads once, few, many or a size class.

J | D | size | V | CDR3 | DNA
TRBJ2-7 | TRBD2 | . | TRBV11-2 | CASSTYRLAGEYEQYF | TGTGCCAGCAGCACCTACAGACTAGCGGGAGAGTACGAGCAGTACTTC
TRBJ1-2 | TRBD1 | . | TRBV11-2 | CASSLDLTGGYGYTF | TGTGCCAGCAGCTTAGATCTAACAGGGGGCTATGGCTACACCTTC
TRBJ2-7 | . | . | TRBV7-2 | CASSLSPRTYEQYF | TGTGCCAGCAGCTTATCGCCAAGAACTTACGAGCAGTACTTC
TRBJ2-7 | . | few | TRBV20-1 | CSARGLGDSYEQYF | TGCAGTGCTAGGGGTCTGGGGGACTCCTACGAGCAGTACTTC
TRBJ2-3 | . | few | TRBV24-1 | CATSDTADTQYF | TGTGCCACCAGTGATACAGCAGATACGCAGTATTTT
TRBJ1-2 | . | . | TRBV12-3/TRBV12-4 | CASSHHADNYGYTF | TGTGCCAGCAGCCACCATGCGGACAACTATGGCTACACCTTC
TRBJ2-7 | . | few | TRBV7-3 | CASSQGGLNEQYF | TGTGCCAGCAGCCAAGGGGGTCTTAACGAGCAGTACTTC
TRBJ2-7 | TRBD1 | . | TRBV6-1 | CASRAEQGAYEQYF | TGTGCCAGCAGGGCAGAACAGGGGGCGTACGAGCAGTACTTC
TRBJ2-7 | TRBD1 | . | TRBV4-3 | CASGQDLAGGKDEQYF | TGCGCCAGCGGTCAAGATTTGGCAGGGGGCAAGGACGAGCAGTACTTC
TRBJ2-1 | TRBD1 | few | TRBV29-1 | CSDWDRRYNEQFF | TGCAGCGACTGGGACAGGCGTTACAATGAGCAGTTCTTC
TRBJ2-2 | . | . | TRBV29-1 | CSVLPGPNTRELFF | TGCAGCGTTCTTCCGGGACCAAACACCCGGGAGCTGTTTTTT
TRBJ2-4 | TRBD1 | few | TRBV12-3/TRBV12-4 | CASSASGQGAPLVYF | TGTGCCAGCAGTGCGTCCGGACAGGGGGCCCCTTTAGTGTACTTC
TRBJ1-5 | . | few | TRBV20-1 | CSARDIVNSTSHSNQPQHF | TGCAGTGCTAGAGATATAGTCAATTCGACCAGTCATAGCAATCAGCCCCAGCATTTT
TRBJ1-1 | . | . | TRBV27 | CASSLSPGGAFTEAFF | TGTGCCAGCAGTTTATCGCCAGGTGGCGCTTTCACTGAAGCTTTCTTT
TRBJ2-5 | TRBD2 | . | TRBV29-1 | CSFGLAGDLTQYF | TGCAGCTTCGGACTAGCGGGAGATTTGACCCAGTACTTC
TRBJ2-3 | . | . | TRBV29-1 | CSVEGSRLGTQYF | TGCAGCGTTGAAGGCAGTAGGCTGGGTACGCAGTATTTT